One sample yielded the 7 T cell receptor beta chains listed below, sequenced in a study of human T cells and chemical hapten exposure. Time point indicated: pre-sensitization, week 0. This sample's treatment: therapeutic diphenylcyclopropenone sensitization with weekly scalp DPC. TCRdb re-derived calls from the RACE reads in MiXCR, one entry per CDR3 protein. In the table there are around 330,000 distinct CDR3 sequences, about 5% of which are singletons. Sequencing used whole blood, obtained in connection with sensitization to the hapten diphenylcyclopropenone (DPC). Receptor source: a young woman with alopecia areata. Some clones in this sample may be carry-over from other donors' samples.

The table lists this clonotype with a few counts. The V call is TRBV9, the J call TRBJ2-3, with 12 bases identical to TRBD2. Germline CDR1 SGDLS, CDR2 YYNGEE. Trimming took 0 bases from V and 5 from J; bases not matched to a gene: 10. There are 18 residues in the CDR3. CDR3 sequence reads: CASSVAPSGGAREDTQYF. Written as DNA, the CDR3 is TGTGCCAGCAGCGTAGCGCCTAGCGGGGGGGCTCGTGAAGATACGCAGTATTTT.

This clonotype was detected ten times or more. The J gene is TRBJ2-3, the V gene TRBV9, with 8 bases matching TRBD2. The germline gives CDR1 SGDLS, CDR2 YYNGEE. V dropped 6 bases and J dropped 2; count of bases not matched to a gene: 8. The CDR3 covers 15 residues. The CDR3 region has the DNA TGTGCCAGCAAGTCGGGGGGGGCAACCACAGATACGCAGTATTTT. Translating it yields CASKSGGATTDTQYF.

This rearrangement joins TRBV12-3 or TRBV12-4 to TRBJ2-1, with a tentative D call TRBD2 (7 bases). The CDR3 consists of 14 residues. Between the trimmed V and J ends, which lost 5 bases and 5 bases, there was a span of 13 bases. The CDR3 protein is CASSPGGLHNEQFF. CDR3 nucleotides: TGTGCCAGCAGTCCCGGGGGGCTTCACAATGAGCAGTTCTTC.

This clonotype appeared a few times. V gene TRBV7-2 combines with J gene TRBJ2-2; TRBD2 aligns across 8 bases. Germline CDR1 SGHTA, CDR2 FQGNSA. Trimming took 5 bases from V and 4 from J; bases not matched to a gene: 9. The length of the CDR3 is 16 residues. CDR3 amino acids: CASSPTAGAGTGELFF. CDR3 nucleotide sequence: TGTGCCAGCAGCCCGACAGCGGGGGCGGGCACCGGGGAGCTGTTTTTT.

The V gene is TRBV4-3, the J gene TRBJ2-2, with D uncertain. Trimming removed 1 base at V and 7 bases at J, with 4 bases between. The germline V gene has CDR1 LGHNA and CDR2 YSLEER. The CDR3 covers 12 residues. CDR3 protein: CASSQGHGELFF. CDR3 DNA: TGCGCCAGCAGCCAAGGCCACGGGGAGCTGTTTTTT.

This chain connects TRBV4-3 to TRBJ2-3, with 10 bases matching TRBD1. Germline V gene data show CDR1 as LGHNA and CDR2 as YSLEER. The V gene end was trimmed by 2 bases and the J gene end by 4 bases; junction bases not matched to a gene: 9. The CDR3 has 17 residues. In nucleotides, the CDR3 is TGCGCCAGCAGCCAAAGCCGGGACAGGGGCGGGCCAGATACGCAGTATTTT. Residues: CASSQSRDRGGPDTQYF.

This clonotype was observed at least ten times. The chain has TRBV4-2 and TRBJ2-1, with D unresolved. The CDR3 sequence is 14 residues long. V lost 4 bases and J lost 4, with 11 bases in between. Germline CDR1 LGHNA, CDR2 YNFKEQ. The DNA of the CDR3 is TGTGCCAGCAGCCTAGAAACCTCGTACAATGAGCAGTTCTTC. It is translated as CASSLETSYNEQFF.